This T cell receptor (beta chain) is drawn from a study of T cells after yellow fever vaccination. Study results and caveats: Subsequent to the booster, the majority of primary-vaccination clones reappeared (96% CD4, 88% CD8). Repertoires sorted by FACS could include abundant clonotypes that are contaminants from the bulk population.

There are a few counts of this clonotype. Antigen specificity is unknown. TCRdb reanalysed the 5' RACE reads using MiXCR and keeps one entry per CDR3 protein. Of some 300,000 distinct CDR3 sequences listed, approximately 10% were seen once; the top ten hold 3% to 4%. CDR1 is DFQATT, CDR2 SNEGSKA, per germline (reference sequence). Unmatched junction bases numbered 3, after V lost 5 bases and J lost 2 bases. The CDR3 totals 15 residues. The sample in question was CD4+ T cells sorted from PBMCs, obtained 5 days after the yellow fever booster vaccination. The V call is TRBV20-1, the J call TRBJ2-1; 13 bases fit TRBD2. This sequence originates from a young man who received the YFV17D yellow fever vaccine. The CDR3 sequence is CSAGGLAGAYNEQFF. DNA for the CDR3: TGCAGTGCTGGCGGACTAGCGGGGGCCTACAATGAGCAGTTCTTC.